This TCR beta chain stems from a study of T cell repertoires in ileal Crohn's disease. Overall study: From the surgical specimen's inflamed ileum, biopsies were taken as M0. Study-level results: High-frequency clones were more common in sorted CD8 than CD4 cells.

The time point is: inflamed ileum from the surgical specimen. Assay: immunoSEQ multiplex PCR; the TCRdb copy retains only in-frame clones and omits some. The sample carries 8,000 or so clones, around 85% recorded once. Note on this clone: Its target is unknown.

Trimming stripped 3 bases from V and 2 bases from J, with 15 bases between. CDR3 length: 15 amino acids. Germline V gene lookup returns CDR1 SGHRS and CDR2 YFSETQ. Sample: ileal tissue. This clonotype was obtained from an adult with Crohn's disease. The V gene is TRBV5-1, the J gene TRBJ2-7; possibly TRBD1 for D (6 bases). The CDR3 bases are TGCGCCAGCAGCTCGGACAGCAACCCCCCCTACGAGCAGTACTTC. This encodes CASSSDSNPPYEQYF.